This T cell receptor (beta chain) was captured by sequencing in a study of T cell repertoires in cytomegalovirus infection. Across the study: Well-studied HLA-B-restricted epitopes and recently identified HLA-C-restricted epitopes of CMV were both used in the study. It can be stated that public TCR beta signatures indicated CMV infection as well as a matching HLA type.

Comments on this clonotype: Its antigen is not identified.

MiXCR, run by TCRdb on the reads, gives a single entry per CDR3 protein. The table records roughly 860,000 distinct CDR3 sequences, over 25% of them present only once. General observations from the study: CMV-specific TCR beta clonotypes restricted by HLA-C were the ones dominating the ex vivo response. CMV carriers having the relevant HLA were flagged by cumulative public TCR beta family frequency.

The clonotype originates from a human donor in good health (CMV status not recorded). Some clones in this sample may be carry-over from other donors' samples. The source material was cultured CD8+ T cells from PBMCs, sampled from culture after CMV antigen stimulation.

For the CDR3, the DNA is TGTGCTAGTGACAGACCCTTTAGCTCCTACAATGAGCAGTTCTTC. Residues: CASDRPFSSYNEQFF. This chain connects TRBV12-5 to TRBJ2-1; D uncertain. V was trimmed by 7 bases and J by 0 bases, leaving 13 bases between them. Germline CDR1 is LGHNT and CDR2 is FRNRAP. The CDR3 spans 15 residues.